This record looks at one T cell receptor beta chain sequence and its context. This entry comes from a study of technical replicates of blood from several donors. The table came from immunoSEQ multiplex PCR; TCRdb's copy has only in-frame clones and leaves some out. The sample carries roughly 68,000 clones, 95% to 97% recorded once. This CDR3 contains 15 residues. The V segment lost 6 bases and the J segment 0 bases; nucleotides outside the gene matches: 4. Germline CDR1 is MNHEY and CDR2 is SVGAGI. What was sequenced was T cells isolated from PBMCs. The sequence was collected from a human donor in good health. The chain couples TRBV6-5 to TRBJ1-4, with 7 bases matching TRBD1. The DNA of the CDR3 is TGTGCCAGCAGGCCCGGGACAGCAACTAATGAAAAACTGTTTTTT. Its translation is CASRPGTATNEKLFF.